The 25 T cell receptor beta chains presented below share a single source sample, sequenced in a study of blood T cells in healthy people across ages. Primed by a sample-barcoded 5' primer and a J-beta primer mix, a second PCR proceeded for about 7 to 11 cycles. TCRdb redid the calling of the 5' RACE reads with MiXCR, one entry per CDR3 protein. The table includes approximately 680,000 distinct CDR3 sequences, roughly 32% detected once. Sample: blood. These receptors were taken from a woman of 80 years or more in good health.

This chain joins TRBV20-1 and TRBJ1-2; D gene ambiguous. CDR1 is DFQATT and CDR2 is SNEGSKA in the germline V gene (reference sequence). This CDR3 is 10 amino acids long. The V end lost 6 bases, the J end lost 2 bases, and 4 bases lay between the germline ends. The CDR3 nucleotides read TGCAGTGCCATCAACTATGGCTACACCTTC. It codes for CSAINYGYTF.

This clonotype was seen a few times. The V call is TRBV25-1, the J call TRBJ1-4, with a tentative D call TRBD1 (5 bases). CDR1 is MGHDK and CDR2 is SYGVNS in the germline V gene. This CDR3 has 15 residues. Trimming took off 1 base at V and 8 bases at J, with 14 bases between the two ends. CDR3 amino acids: CASSESEGLLEKLFF. The CDR3 DNA reads as TGTGCCAGCAGTGAATCTGAGGGGCTATTAGAAAAACTGTTTTTT.

This clonotype was recorded many times. The rearrangement links TRBV7-2 to TRBJ2-7; TRBD2 might be the D (6 bases). The germline V gene encodes CDR1 SGHTA and CDR2 FQGNSA. The CDR3 loop spans 14 amino acids. The V end was cut by 5 bases, the J end by 5 bases, with 16 bases between. The CDR3 coding sequence is TGTGCCAGCAGCCTACGGGACTTTAGAAACGAGCAGTACTTC. Protein sequence: CASSLRDFRNEQYF.

A few counts support this clonotype. This clone may be a read error of a much larger clone one base away. The chain is built from TRBV7-2 and TRBJ2-5; D is ambiguous. This CDR3 contains 12 residues. The germline CDR1 and CDR2 sequences are SGHTA and FQGNSA. This CDR3 reads CASSPQQEAQYF. The CDR3 coding sequence is TGTGCCAGCAGCCCACAGCAAGAGGCCCAGTACTTC.

This clonotype appeared a few times. The genes are TRBV20-1 and TRBJ1-1; D not resolved. The CDR3 has 14 amino acids. With 3 bases removed from V and 3 bases from J, the gap between germline ends came to 14 bases. The V gene's germline CDR1 is DFQATT and CDR2 SNEGSKA (reference sequence). The CDR3 coding sequence is TGCAGTGCTAGTGGGTTGGGAGTTGACACTGAAGCTTTCTTT. Protein sequence: CSASGLGVDTEAFF.

This clonotype was observed at least ten times. The chain employs TRBV20-1 and TRBJ2-7; 10 bases are a match to TRBD1. V lost 6 bases and J lost 3; bases outside the gene matches: 14. The CDR3 has 16 residues. Germline V gene data show CDR1 as DFQATT and CDR2 as SNEGSKA (reference sequence). CDR3 protein: CSARRPGQGLGYEQYF. As DNA, the CDR3 is TGCAGTGCCAGGCGGCCGGGACAGGGGTTAGGCTACGAGCAGTACTTC.

In the case of this clonotype: One end of the junction varies from germline; a read error may be responsible. J is TRBJ1-1 and V is TRBV6-5; D is undetermined. This CDR3 has 12 amino acids. The germline CDR1 and CDR2 sequences are MNHEY and SVGAGI. The CDR3 DNA is TGTGCCTGCAGCCGGACGAACACTGAAGCTTTCTTT. Residues: CACSRTNTEAFF.

V is TRBV9 and J is TRBJ2-3; 8 nucleotides align to TRBD2. CDR3 size: 16 residues. Trimming cost V 4 bases and J 3 bases; bases outside gene matches: 10. Germline lookup yields CDR1 SGDLS and CDR2 YYNGEE. The CDR3 protein is CASSFPERELTDTQYF. The CDR3 nucleotides read TGTGCCAGCAGCTTCCCCGAGCGGGAGCTGACAGATACGCAGTATTTT. The whole variable domain, filled in from reference TRBV9 and TRBJ2-3, reads DSGVTQTPKHLITATGQRVTLRCSPRSGDLSVYWYQQSLDQGLQFLIQYYNGEERAKGNILERFSAQQFPDLHSELNLSSLELGDSALYFCASSFPERELTDTQYFGPGTRLTVL.

At least ten counts were recorded for this clonotype. The V call is TRBV6-2 or TRBV6-3, the J call TRBJ2-7; D is ambiguous. From germline, CDR1 is MNHEY and CDR2 SVGEGT. Trimming took 5 bases from V and 3 from J, leaving 11 bases between them. The CDR3 spans 13 residues. The CDR3 loop is CASSTRHYYEQYF. CDR3 nucleotide sequence: TGTGCCAGCAGTACGCGACATTACTACGAGCAGTACTTC.

This clonotype was counted only a few times. CDR3 in amino acids: CASSLRLAGDSNEQFF. The CDR3 nucleotides read TGTGCCAGCAGCTTGCGACTAGCGGGGGATTCCAATGAGCAGTTCTTC. The V and J genes are TRBV5-5 and TRBJ2-1; 12 nucleotides line up with TRBD2. This CDR3 has 16 residues. Per germline, CDR1 SGHKS and CDR2 YYEKEE (reference sequence). V trimming: 1 base; J trimming: 6 bases; junction bases outside the gene matches: 5.

This clonotype was counted many times. The V call is TRBV7-6, the J call TRBJ2-1, with D perhaps given as TRBD1 or TRBD2 (5 bases each). With 0 bases removed from V and 3 bases from J, the gap between germline ends came to 9 bases. The CDR3 is 15 residues long. Germline lookup yields CDR1 SGHVS and CDR2 FNYEAQ. CDR3 in DNA: TGTGCCAGCAGCTTAGCGGGGGTCGGCTACAATGAGCAGTTCTTC. Translation: CASSLAGVGYNEQFF.

This clonotype appeared many times. CDR3 region: CASSPLQETQYF. The CDR3 DNA is TGTGCCAGCAGCCCCCTCCAAGAGACCCAGTACTTC. The chain employs TRBV7-2 and TRBJ2-5; D unresolved. Trimming stripped 5 bases from V and 1 base from J, with 5 bases between. The CDR3 has 12 amino acids. Germline V gene lookup returns CDR1 SGHTA and CDR2 FQGNSA.

This clonotype was recorded many times. This chain joins TRBV7-9 and TRBJ1-5; unclear D gene. CDR1 and CDR2 (germline): SEHNR, FQNEAQ (reference sequence). Between the trimmed V and J ends, which lost 2 bases and 7 bases, there was a span of 9 bases. The CDR3 has 13 amino acids. The CDR3 spells CASSLTPLQPQHF. Here the CDR3 DNA reads TGTGCCAGCAGCTTAACGCCTTTGCAGCCCCAGCATTTT.

This clonotype was observed at least ten times. This chain links TRBV20-1 with TRBJ2-1; 11 bases line up with TRBD2. Germline CDR1 reads DFQATT; CDR2 reads SNEGSKA (reference sequence). J gave up 8 bases and V 3 bases, and 6 bases lay outside the gene matches. The CDR3 runs to 14 residues. The CDR3 bases are TGCAGTGCTAGGACTAGCGGGAACGTTGATGAGCAGTTCTTC. Amino acid sequence: CSARTSGNVDEQFF.

This clonotype appeared many times. The chain combines TRBV12-3 or TRBV12-4 with TRBJ2-5; 8 bases match TRBD1. The CDR3 runs 14 residues. Trimming at V came to 5 bases and at J to 2 bases, leaving 4 bases not matched to a gene. CDR3 residues: CASSADRGQETQYF. The CDR3 coding sequence is TGTGCCAGCAGTGCCGACAGGGGTCAAGAGACCCAGTACTTC.

This clonotype has just a few counts. This clone may be a read error of a much larger clone one base away. This chain joins TRBV7-7 and TRBJ2-5; D might be TRBD1 or TRBD2, each matching 5 bases. This CDR3 has 16 residues. Germline values: CDR1 SSHAT, CDR2 FNYEAQ (reference sequence). CDR3 protein: CASSLGFRGASEAQYF. CDR3 DNA sequence: TGTGCTAGCAGCTTAGGATTTCGAGGGGCATCAGAGGCCCAGTACTTC.

V is TRBV12-3 or TRBV12-4 and J is TRBJ1-5, with a possible D match to TRBD1 (6 bases). V lost 4 bases to trimming and J lost 5 bases, with 9 bases between them. This CDR3 has 13 amino acids. The CDR3 spells CASSSGQHQPQHF. The DNA of the CDR3 is TGTGCCAGCAGTTCCGGACAGCATCAGCCCCAGCATTTT.

This clonotype was recorded a few times. This chain joins TRBV20-1 and TRBJ1-2; no definite D call. Per the germline V gene, CDR1 is DFQATT and CDR2 is SNEGSKA (reference sequence). Trimming pared 0 bases from V and 8 bases from J, leaving 10 bases between. CDR3 length equals 12 residues. The CDR3 sequence: CSARDFPEGYTF. As DNA, the CDR3 is TGCAGTGCTAGAGACTTCCCAGAAGGCTACACCTTC.

The rearrangement links TRBV19 to TRBJ1-1; TRBD1 might be the D (5 bases). Germline CDR1 reads LNHDA; CDR2 reads SQIVND (reference sequence). The CDR3 contains 14 residues. Trimming took 5 bases from V and 8 from J, leaving 18 bases between them. The DNA of the CDR3 is TGTGCCAGTAGTTCGGACAAAAGGAGCACCGAAGCTTTCTTT. Residues: CASSSDKRSTEAFF.

This clonotype showed up many times. CDR3 sequence reads: CASSLGYSNSPLHF. In DNA, the CDR3 is TGTGCCAGCAGCTTAGGTTATAGTAATTCACCCCTCCACTTT. The V gene is TRBV7-2, the J gene TRBJ1-6; D is unclear. Germline lookup yields CDR1 SGHTA and CDR2 FQGNSA. The CDR3 extends over 14 amino acids. Trimming left V 1 base short and J 6 bases short, with 7 bases between.

The rearrangement uses TRBV20-1 and TRBJ2-7; 7 bases line up with TRBD1. Unmatched junction bases numbered 9, after V lost 3 bases and J lost 4 bases. The CDR3 is made up of 14 amino acids. Germline loops: CDR1 DFQATT, CDR2 SNEGSKA (reference sequence). The DNA of the CDR3 is TGCAGTGCTAGCGTGGGGACAGAGAGATACGAGCAGTACTTC. Amino acid sequence: CSASVGTERYEQYF.

At least ten counts were recorded for this clonotype. This rearrangement joins TRBV29-1 to TRBJ2-1; the match to TRBD1 covers 9 bases. V shed 4 bases, J shed 4 bases, and the junction held 2 bases outside the gene matches. CDR3 length equals 13 residues. The germline CDR1 and CDR2 sequences are SQVTM and ANQGSEA. CDR3 sequence: CSVGQGGYNEQFF. The CDR3 nucleotides read TGCAGCGTTGGACAGGGGGGGTACAATGAGCAGTTCTTC.

The V call is TRBV20-1, the J call TRBJ2-5; D gene unclear. V lost 0 bases and J lost 13, with 12 bases in between. Germline assignment: CDR1 DFQATT and CDR2 SNEGSKA (reference sequence). The CDR3 has 11 residues. CDR3: CSARDTAASYF. The CDR3 region has the DNA TGCAGTGCTAGAGATACCGCGGCATCGTACTTC.

This clonotype has a count of ten or more. J is TRBJ1-5 and V is TRBV25-1, with D unclear. V lost 9 bases to trimming and J lost 11 bases, with 20 bases between them. CDR1 MGHDK and CDR2 SYGVNS come from the germline V gene. CDR3 length: 13 amino acids. CDR3 coding DNA: TGTGCCAGGGCATACGGACGGCAATGCGCCCAGCATTTT. Its translation is CARAYGRQCAQHF. The full variable domain, rest sourced from reference TRBV25-1 and TRBJ1-5, is EADIYQTPRYLVIGTGKKITLECSQTMGHDKMYWYQQDPGMELHLIHYSYGVNSTEKGDLSSESTVSRIRTEHFPLTLESARPSHTSQYLCARAYGRQCAQHFGDGTRLSIL.

About this clonotype: This clone may be a read error of a much larger clone one base away. The V and J genes are TRBV20-1 and TRBJ1-1; D remains ambiguous. CDR1 is DFQATT and CDR2 is SNEGSKA in the germline V gene (reference sequence). This CDR3 region has 14 residues. The CDR3 sequence: CSARDQHMNTEAIF. CDR3 nucleotides: TGCAGTGCTAGAGATCAGCATATGAACACTGAAGCTATCTTT.